The next 18 T cell receptor beta chains were all read from a single sample in a study of early T cells in non-severe SARS-CoV-2 infection. TCRdb independently ran MiXCR on the 5' RACE reads; one entry per CDR3 protein. The sample carries tens of thousands of distinct CDR3 sequences, over 9.5% recorded once. Source: whole blood, taken at baseline. These receptors were taken from an adult who was a healthcare worker with PCR-confirmed SARS-CoV-2 infection or an uninfected control (not recorded which).

The rearrangement uses TRBV6-5 and TRBJ2-7, with 10 bases that match TRBD1. CDR1 and CDR2 (germline): MNHEY, SVGAGI. J gave up 5 bases and V 0 bases, and 7 bases lay outside the gene matches. The CDR3 extends over 16 amino acids. The CDR3 nucleotides are TGTGCCAGCAGTTACTCCCGGGACAGGGGACTCCACGAGCAGTACTTC. Its protein is CASSYSRDRGLHEQYF.

This clonotype was found once. This chain uses TRBV20-1 with TRBJ2-7; no definite D call. There are 12 residues in the CDR3. Trimming pared 3 bases from V and 11 bases from J, leaving 17 bases between. Germline CDR1 DFQATT, CDR2 SNEGSKA (reference sequence). The CDR3 here is CSARRQTPAEYF. The CDR3 nucleotides are TGCAGTGCTAGGAGGCAGACCCCAGCAGAGTACTTC.

About this clonotype: A read error is likely, as this CDR3 ends without the conserved phenylalanine or tryptophan. The chain has TRBV28 and TRBJ2-7, with D uncertain. V was clipped by 4 bases and J by 1 base, with 20 bases between them. This CDR3 is 17 amino acids long. Germline CDR1 and CDR2: MDHEN and SYDVKM. The CDR3: CASSSSVRPQASYEQYY. The CDR3 DNA sequence: TGTGCCAGCAGTTCCTCGGTTAGGCCCCAGGCGTCCTACGAGCAGTACTAC.

A few counts support this clonotype. The CDR3 DNA sequence: TGTGCCAGCAGCCCCCGGTTCGGCGGGGGCGATAAAGATACGCAGTATTTT. Its translation is CASSPRFGGGDKDTQYF. The chain uses TRBV7-8 and TRBJ2-3, with D perhaps TRBD2 (7 bases). This CDR3 comprises 17 residues. Germline loops: CDR1 SGHVS, CDR2 FQNEAQ. Trimming stripped 5 bases from V and 5 bases from J, with 23 bases between. The full variable domain, completed using reference TRBV7-8 and TRBJ2-3, is GAGVSQSPRYKVAKRGQDVALRCDPISGHVSLFWYQQALGQGPEFLTYFQNEAQLDKSGLPSDRFFAERPEGSVSTLKIQRTQQEDSAVYLCASSPRFGGGDKDTQYFGPGTRLTVL.

This clonotype was seen only a few times. The V and J genes are TRBV19 and TRBJ2-1; 7 nucleotides line up with TRBD1. The germline gives CDR1 LNHDA, CDR2 SQIVND (reference sequence). The CDR3 consists of 15 residues. The junction had 6 bases not matched to a gene; V was cut back by 6 bases and J by 1 base. Written as DNA, the CDR3 is TGTGCCAGTAGATTTACAGGGGATTCCTACAATGAGCAGTTCTTC. This gives the protein CASRFTGDSYNEQFF.

The V gene is TRBV6-1, the J gene TRBJ1-3, with D unresolved. Trimming took 4 bases from V and 0 from J, leaving 10 bases between them. The germline gives CDR1 MNHNS, CDR2 SASEGT. The CDR3 has 15 amino acids. The CDR3 here is CASSVRHFSGNTIYF. The CDR3 nucleotides are TGTGCCAGCAGTGTCAGACACTTCTCTGGAAACACCATATATTTT.

This clonotype was picked up many times. This rearrangement joins TRBV25-1 to TRBJ2-3; tentatively, D is TRBD1 (6 bases). CDR1 is MGHDK, CDR2 SYGVNS, per germline. V was clipped by 2 bases and J by 0 bases, with 24 bases between them. The CDR3 covers 20 residues. The chain's CDR3 is CASSEEMAVGGQTSTDTQYF. The CDR3 nucleotides are TGTGCCAGCAGTGAAGAGATGGCCGTAGGTGGACAGACTAGCACAGATACGCAGTATTTT. Variable domain in full (rest from reference TRBV25-1 and TRBJ2-3): EADIYQTPRYLVIGTGKKITLECSQTMGHDKMYWYQQDPGMELHLIHYSYGVNSTEKGDLSSESTVSRIRTEHFPLTLESARPSHTSQYLCASSEEMAVGGQTSTDTQYFGPGTRLTVL.

The table lists this clonotype with many counts. The chain has TRBV12-5 and TRBJ2-2; D unclear. Germline V gene sequence: CDR1 LGHNT, CDR2 FRNRAP. The CDR3 has 13 residues. V gave up 3 bases and J gave up 1 base, with 3 bases separating them. This CDR3 is CASGFRNTGELFF. The CDR3 coding sequence is TGTGCTAGTGGTTTCAGGAACACCGGGGAGCTGTTTTTT. Looking up the rest from reference TRBV12-5 and TRBJ2-2 gives the full variable domain: DARVTQTPRHKVTEMGQEVTMRCQPILGHNTVFWYRQTMMQGLELLAYFRNRAPLDDSGMPKDRFSAEMPDATLATLKIQPSEPRDSAVYFCASGFRNTGELFFGEGSRLTVL.

This CDR3 reads CASSPWAVAGDEQYF. CDR3 DNA: TGTGCCAGCAGCCCCTGGGCGGTAGCGGGGGATGAGCAGTACTTC. The chain carries TRBV7-2 and TRBJ2-7; 9 bases fit TRBD2. Germline loops: CDR1 SGHTA, CDR2 FQGNSA. This CDR3 has 15 residues. V gave up 5 bases and J gave up 7 bases; unmatched junction bases: 12.

This chain links TRBV6-1 with TRBJ2-3; the D is unclear. Trimming left V 4 bases short and J 2 bases short, with 10 bases between. Looked up from germline, CDR1 is MNHNS and CDR2 is SASEGT. This CDR3 contains 14 residues. The CDR3 DNA is TGTGCCAGCAGTGTGACCAGATCCACAGATACGCAGTATTTT. It yields the protein CASSVTRSTDTQYF.

This clonotype was counted between two and nine times. Compared with germline, one end of the junction differs, possibly owing to a read error. The chain recombines TRBV13 with TRBJ1-2; no clear D gene. CDR1 is PRHDT, CDR2 FYEKMQ, per germline (reference sequence). This CDR3 spans 13 amino acids. CDR3 loop: CASSFTGPKSFAF. Written as DNA, the CDR3 is TGTGCCAGCAGCTTCACCGGGCCAAAAAGTTTCGCCTTC.

The chain has TRBV11-2 and TRBJ2-1; TRBD2 agrees at 9 bases. The CDR3 sequence is 15 residues long. The V and J ends lost 3 bases and 9 bases, in that order; junction bases with no gene match: 9. The V gene's germline CDR1 is SGHAT and CDR2 FQNNGV. Here the CDR3 reads CASSFGAGGPSEQFF. The CDR3 DNA reads TGTGCCAGCAGCTTTGGTGCGGGAGGGCCCAGTGAGCAGTTCTTC.

The rearrangement joins TRBV28 to TRBJ2-5; D not resolved. The CDR3 runs to 13 residues. Germline V gives CDR1 MDHEN, CDR2 SYDVKM. The V end lost 1 base, the J end lost 6 bases, and 9 bases lay between the germline ends. CDR3 residues: CASSLSADKTQYF. The CDR3 DNA follows: TGTGCCAGCAGTTTATCGGCGGATAAGACCCAGTACTTC.

Remarks on this clonotype: An end of the junction does not agree with germline; a read error may underlie this. The chain couples TRBV11-2 to TRBJ2-5; 7 bases align to TRBD1. Germline V CDR1 and CDR2: SGHAT, FQNNGV. CDR3 length equals 17 residues. CDR3 residues: CASSRDKINRGQGTQYF. The CDR3 bases are TGTGCCAGCAGCCGGGACAAGATCAACAGGGGCCAAGGGACCCAGTACTTC.

V gene TRBV7-2 combines with J gene TRBJ2-2; D ambiguous. Trimming left V 8 bases short and J 2 bases short, with 12 bases between. The CDR3 loop spans 14 amino acids. Germline V lookup: CDR1 SGHTA, CDR2 FQGNSA. The CDR3 DNA follows: TGTGCCAGCCGGTCGAAAGACAACACCGGGGAGCTGTTTTTT. Encoded protein: CASRSKDNTGELFF.

In this sample, this clonotype turned up many times. The J gene is TRBJ1-1, the V gene TRBV20-1; the D gene is possibly TRBD1 (5 bases). This CDR3 is 11 amino acids long. The V and J ends lost 5 bases and 10 bases respectively, with 14 bases between them. The germline gives CDR1 DFQATT, CDR2 SNEGSKA (reference sequence). CDR3 loop: CSAGTPGRAFF. The DNA of the CDR3 is TGCAGTGCTGGGACCCCAGGGCGAGCTTTCTTT.

This clonotype was seen a handful of times. V is TRBV2 and J is TRBJ2-2; 8 nucleotides agree with TRBD1. After removal of 5 bases from V and 5 bases from J, the junction contained 7 bases not matched to a gene. This CDR3 has 15 amino acids. CDR1 and CDR2 (germline): SNHLY, FYNNEI. In DNA form, the CDR3 reads TGTGCCAGCAGTTACGGACAGGGTAGGACCGGGGAGCTGTTTTTT. Its translation is CASSYGQGRTGELFF. The full variable domain, rest sourced from reference TRBV2 and TRBJ2-2, is EPEVTQTPSHQVTQMGQEVILRCVPISNHLYFYWYRQILGQKVEFLVSFYNNEISEKSEIFDDQFSVERPDGSNFTLKIRSTKLEDSAMYFCASSYGQGRTGELFFGEGSRLTVL.

The chain joins TRBV20-1 to TRBJ2-5; D is undetermined. The length of the CDR3 is 12 residues. Per germline, CDR1 DFQATT and CDR2 SNEGSKA (reference sequence). Between the trimmed V and J ends, which lost 1 base and 2 bases, there was a span of 5 bases. The CDR3 here is CSARGRQETQYF. In nucleotides, the CDR3 is TGCAGTGCTAGAGGCAGACAAGAGACCCAGTACTTC.